The rows below give T cell receptor beta chains drawn from one sample of a study of T-cell memory formation after mild COVID-19. A single record per CDR3 protein comes from TCRdb applying MiXCR to the 5' RACE reads. The sample shows around 250,000 distinct CDR3 sequences, 16% of them seen only once. Sequencing was carried out using PBMCs or a T cell subset sorted from them (not recorded which). These receptors were taken from a man between 18 and 35 years old who had mild COVID-19 (a few samples of this study predate the infection). Cell type and time point are not known. CDR3s include the opening cysteine and the closing phenylalanine or tryptophan. The D gene is left open where the match is weak. Not every row has a clone size; where given, it reads once, few, many or a size class.

v_gene	d_gene	abundance	j_gene	CDR3nt	CDR3aa
TRBV6-2/TRBV6-3	TRBD1	.	TRBJ1-5	TGTGCCAGCAGGACAGGGTTCGTTGGGGATCAGCCCCAGCATTTT	CASRTGFVGDQPQHF
TRBV6-5	TRBD1	.	TRBJ2-7	TGTGCCAGCAGGCCGACAGGGGGCGTCTACGAGCAGTACTTC	CASRPTGGVYEQYF
TRBV7-2	.	many	TRBJ2-1	TGTGCCAGCAGCATATGGGTCGACAATGAGCAGTTCTTC	CASSIWVDNEQFF
TRBV7-2	.	.	TRBJ2-5	TGTGCCAGCAGCTCCCTGAGCAACCCGAGAAAAGAGACCCAGTACTTC	CASSSLSNPRKETQYF
TRBV18	.	.	TRBJ2-1	TGTGCCAGCTCACCCCCGGGTAGCGCGGCGATCTACAATGAGCAGTTCTTC	CASSPPGSAAIYNEQFF
TRBV29-1	TRBD1	few	TRBJ1-2	TGCAGCGTTGTTGGGGACAGGGGGGACTATGGCTACACCTTC	CSVVGDRGDYGYTF
TRBV7-2	TRBD1	few	TRBJ1-6	TGTGCCAGCAGCTTAGCCCAGGGGGGCCCCCTCCACTTT	CASSLAQGGPLHF
TRBV11-2	TRBD2	.	TRBJ2-5	TGTGCCAGCAGCTTGGGGCTAGCGGGGGGAGCAGAGACCCAGTACTTC	CASSLGLAGGAETQYF
TRBV6-1	.	few	TRBJ1-2	TGTGCCAGCAGTGAAAAGTCAGGGTCCTCTGGCTACACCTTC	CASSEKSGSSGYTF
TRBV6-2/TRBV6-3	.	few	TRBJ2-3	TGTGCCAGCAGTTACGGTAGTTGGGTTAGCACAGATACGCAGTATTTT	CASSYGSWVSTDTQYF
TRBV2	.	few	TRBJ1-1	TGTGCCAGCAGGTTGACAGGCCGGGATTTCGCTTTCTTT	CASRLTGRDFAFF
TRBV7-2	TRBD1	few	TRBJ2-7	TGTGCCAGCAGCTTAGTTCAGGGGGCGTACGAGCAGTACTTC	CASSLVQGAYEQYF
TRBV5-1	.	.	TRBJ1-5	TGCGCCAGCAGCTTGTTAGGGTATCAGCCCCAGCATTTT	CASSLLGYQPQHF
TRBV5-1	.	.	TRBJ2-1	TGCGCCAGCAGCGAGACTTACAATGAGCAGTTCTTC	CASSETYNEQFF
TRBV7-6	.	.	TRBJ2-2	TGTGCCAGCAGCCCCCGCGCGCTCTGGGGAGAGACCGGGGAGCTGTTTTTT	CASSPRALWGETGELFF
TRBV4-2	.	few	TRBJ1-1	TGTGCCAGCAGCCAAGATTGGGCAGGGCGCGGGTCAGCTTTCTTT	CASSQDWAGRGSAFF
TRBV29-1	TRBD1	.	TRBJ2-5	TGCAGCGTTGAGGGGGACAGGGTTCAAGAGACCCAGTACTTC	CSVEGDRVQETQYF
TRBV6-6	.	.	TRBJ1-1	TGTGCCAGCAGTGGAGGTAACACTGAAGCTTTCTTT	CASSGGNTEAFF
TRBV7-2	.	few	TRBJ2-5	TGTGCCAGCAGCACCGACGGGAACCAAGAGACCCAGTACTTC	CASSTDGNQETQYF
TRBV7-2	TRBD2	.	TRBJ2-3	TGTGCCAGCAGCCCACGGACTAGCGGGGGGGCCATAGATACGCAGTATTTT	CASSPRTSGGAIDTQYF
TRBV12-3/TRBV12-4	.	.	TRBJ1-1	TGTGCCAGCAGTTTCTTAGGGGCTGAAGCTTTCTTT	CASSFLGAEAFF
TRBV4-1	TRBD1	.	TRBJ2-3	TGCGCCAGCAGCCCACAGACAGGGGTTTCAGATACGCAGTATTTT	CASSPQTGVSDTQYF
TRBV5-8	TRBD1	.	TRBJ1-5	TGTGCCAGCAGCTTGGCCTCGGGACAGGGGGCAGGAGGCAATCAGCCCCAGCATTTT	CASSLASGQGAGGNQPQHF
TRBV6-6	.	.	TRBJ1-5	TGTGCCAGCAGTTACTCGAAGGTTAGGGGGCAGCCCCAGCATTTT	CASSYSKVRGQPQHF
TRBV20-1	.	few	TRBJ2-1	TGCAGTGCCTGGGCCGTGAACAATGAGCAGTTCTTC	CSAWAVNNEQFF
TRBV6-2/TRBV6-3	TRBD1	.	TRBJ2-7	TGTGCCAGCAGTTACGATGAACAGGGGGACGAGCAGTACTTC	CASSYDEQGDEQYF
TRBV15	TRBD2	few	TRBJ2-3	TGTGCCACCAGCAGGGGACTAGAGCTGGTCACGGATACGCAGTATTTT	CATSRGLELVTDTQYF
TRBV29-1	TRBD1	few	TRBJ2-5	TGCAGCGCTAGGACAGGGGGCGAAGAGACCCAGTACTTC	CSARTGGEETQYF
TRBV11-2	TRBD2	.	TRBJ2-3	TGTGCCAGCAGCCGCCCACTCGGGACTAGCTCAGGGGGGTCAGATACGCAGTATTTT	CASSRPLGTSSGGSDTQYF
TRBV20-1	.	.	TRBJ1-5	TGCAGTGCTCCCAACCGGCAGGGTAGTCAGCCCCAGCATTTT	CSAPNRQGSQPQHF
TRBV5-1	.	few	TRBJ2-3	TGCGCCAGCAGCACCGGGACGGCCACAGATACGCAGTATTTT	CASSTGTATDTQYF
TRBV20-1	.	.	TRBJ2-7	TGCAGTGCTAGAGAGCAGCCGTACGAGCAGTACTTC	CSAREQPYEQYF
TRBV6-6	.	.	TRBJ1-3	TGTGCCAGCAGTTACTCGGGGGGCGGGAGCTCTGGAAACACCATATATTTT	CASSYSGGGSSGNTIYF
TRBV5-1	.	many	TRBJ2-3	TGCGCCAGCAGCTTGGCCGTGGATACGCAGTATTTT	CASSLAVDTQYF
TRBV20-1	.	.	TRBJ2-3	TGCAGTGCTAGAGCTTTGGCAGATACGCAGTATTTT	CSARALADTQYF
TRBV9	TRBD1	few	TRBJ1-1	TGTGCCAGCAGCAGAGACAGGGGGGGCACTGAAGCTTTCTTT	CASSRDRGGTEAFF
TRBV5-6	.	.	TRBJ1-6	TGTGCCAGCAGCCTAGTGGATCTGGTGAATTCACCCCTCCACTTT	CASSLVDLVNSPLHF